This T cell receptor (beta chain) was sequenced during a study of T cell repertoires in cytomegalovirus infection. This clonotype occurred a few times. Its antigen is undetermined. Germline assignment: CDR1 MGHRA and CDR2 YSYEKL. This CDR3 contains 14 residues. The V and J ends lost 2 bases and 9 bases respectively, with 14 bases between them. From the reads, TCRdb called clonotypes with MiXCR, one entry per CDR3 protein. The repertoire holds around 120,000 distinct CDR3 sequences, roughly a quarter seen once, with roughly 33% in the top ten. The sequence derives from a human donor in good health (CMV status not recorded). Some clones in this sample may be carry-over from other donors' samples. V usage is TRBV4-1 and J usage is TRBJ2-1; D is perhaps TRBD2 (5 bases). The sequenced sample consisted of PBMCs, sequenced either directly or after in vitro stimulation (not recorded which). CDR3 residues: CASSQPTPRGEQFF. Written as DNA, the CDR3 is TGCGCCAGCAGCCAACCGACCCCACGGGGTGAGCAGTTCTTC.